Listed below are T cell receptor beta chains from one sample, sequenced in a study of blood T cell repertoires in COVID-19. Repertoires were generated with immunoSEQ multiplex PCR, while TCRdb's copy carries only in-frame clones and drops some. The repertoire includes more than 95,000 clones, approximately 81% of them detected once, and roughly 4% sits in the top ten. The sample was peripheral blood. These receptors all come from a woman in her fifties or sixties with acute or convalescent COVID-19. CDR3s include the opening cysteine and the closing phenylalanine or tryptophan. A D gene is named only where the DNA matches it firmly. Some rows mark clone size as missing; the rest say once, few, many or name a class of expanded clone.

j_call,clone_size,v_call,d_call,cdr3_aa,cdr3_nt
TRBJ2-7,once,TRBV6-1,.,CASSESWPGYEQYF,TGTGCCAGCAGTGAATCGTGGCCGGGCTACGAGCAGTACTTC
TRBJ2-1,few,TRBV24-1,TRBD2,CATSDPTTSGGVYEQFF,TGTGCCACCAGTGACCCCACGACTAGCGGGGGTGTATATGAGCAGTTCTTC
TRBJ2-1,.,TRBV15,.,CATSSAGSEQFF,TGTGCCACCAGCTCTGCCGGTTCTGAGCAGTTCTTC
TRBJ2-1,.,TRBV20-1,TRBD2,CSASSGGSYNEQFF,TGCAGTGCGAGTTCGGGGGGATCCTACAATGAGCAGTTCTTC
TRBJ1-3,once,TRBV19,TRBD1,CASNRDRGNTIYF,TGTGCCAGTAACCGGGACAGAGGAAACACCATATATTTT
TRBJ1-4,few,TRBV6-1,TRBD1,CASSEMTGNEKLFF,TGTGCCAGCAGTGAAATGACAGGGAATGAAAAACTGTTTTTT
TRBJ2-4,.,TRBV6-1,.,CASSEVTVFTGTKNIQYF,TGTGCCAGCAGTGAAGTTACTGTCTTCACAGGGACCAAAAACATTCAGTACTTC
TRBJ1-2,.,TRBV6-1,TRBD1,CASSEGQGNYGYTF,TGTGCCAGCAGTGAGGGACAGGGTAACTATGGCTACACCTTC
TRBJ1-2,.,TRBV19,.,CASSIEQGYYGYTF,TGTGCCAGTAGTATAGAGCAGGGCTACTATGGCTACACCTTC
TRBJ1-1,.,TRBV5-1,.,CASSTSGFTEAFF,TGCGCCAGCAGTACGTCAGGGTTCACTGAAGCTTTCTTT
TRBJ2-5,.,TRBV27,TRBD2,CASSFPQTSGVQETQYF,TGTGCCAGCAGTTTCCCTCAGACTAGCGGTGTCCAAGAGACCCAGTACTTC
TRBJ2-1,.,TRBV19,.,CASSPGTPYGYNEQFF,TGTGCCAGTAGTCCCGGGACTCCTTACGGATACAATGAGCAGTTCTTC
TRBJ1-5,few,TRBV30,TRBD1,CASGRGQGSNQPQHF,TGTGCTTCGGGGCGAGGACAGGGGAGTAATCAGCCCCAGCATTTT
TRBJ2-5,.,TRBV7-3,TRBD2,CASSAGLAIQETQYF,TGTGCCAGCAGCGCGGGACTAGCGATCCAAGAGACCCAGTACTTC
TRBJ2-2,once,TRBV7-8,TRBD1,CASSRDRLTGELFF,TGTGCCAGCAGCAGGGACAGGTTGACCGGGGAGCTGTTTTTT
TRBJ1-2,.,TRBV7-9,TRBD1,CASSSGQPYGYTF,TGTGCCAGCAGCTCGGGACAGCCCTATGGCTACACCTTC
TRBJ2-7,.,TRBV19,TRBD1,CASSPGYRGILDEQYF,TGTGCCAGTAGCCCCGGGTACAGGGGGATTCTGGACGAGCAGTACTTC
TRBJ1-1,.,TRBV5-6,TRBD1,CASSFPDRATPEAFF,TGTGCCAGCAGCTTCCCGGACAGGGCAACCCCGGAAGCTTTCTTT
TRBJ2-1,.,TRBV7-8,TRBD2,CASSLDVPGLANYNEQFF,TGTGCCAGCAGCTTAGACGTCCCGGGACTAGCGAATTACAATGAGCAGTTCTTC
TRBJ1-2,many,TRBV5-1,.,CASSYQGSGYGYTF,TGCGCCAGCAGTTATCAGGGTTCGGGCTATGGCTACACCTTC
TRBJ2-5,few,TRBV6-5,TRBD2,CASSYRGLAAETQYF,TGTGCCAGCAGTTACCGGGGACTAGCGGCAGAGACCCAGTACTTC
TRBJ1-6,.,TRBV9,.,CASSVAQGGGSPLHF,TGTGCCAGCAGCGTAGCTCAGGGCGGTGGTTCACCCCTCCACTTT